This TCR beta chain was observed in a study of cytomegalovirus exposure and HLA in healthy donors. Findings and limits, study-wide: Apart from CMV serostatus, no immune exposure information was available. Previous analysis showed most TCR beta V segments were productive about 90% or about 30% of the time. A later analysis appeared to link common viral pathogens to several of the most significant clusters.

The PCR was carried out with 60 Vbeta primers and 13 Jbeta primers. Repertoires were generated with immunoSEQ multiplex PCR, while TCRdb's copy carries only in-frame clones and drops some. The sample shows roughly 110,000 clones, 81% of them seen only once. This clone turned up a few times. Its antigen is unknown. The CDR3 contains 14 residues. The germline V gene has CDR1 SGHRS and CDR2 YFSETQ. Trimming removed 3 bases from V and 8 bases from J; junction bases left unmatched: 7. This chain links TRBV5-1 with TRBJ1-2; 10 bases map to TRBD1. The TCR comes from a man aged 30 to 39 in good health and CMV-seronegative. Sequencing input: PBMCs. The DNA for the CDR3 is TGCGCCAGCAGCTCGGACAGGGGGATGAAAGGCTACACCTTC. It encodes CASSSDRGMKGYTF.